The rows below give T cell receptor beta chains drawn from one sample of a study of T cell changes during pregnancy in multiple sclerosis. Profiled with immunoSEQ multiplex PCR; TCRdb holds only in-frame clones, not every one. Among about 100,000 clones, about nine tenths were seen once, and the ten largest hold about 1.8%. The sample consisted of peripheral blood, taken after pregnancy. All receptors derive from a female donor with multiple sclerosis, enrolled in a pregnancy study. The CDR3 runs from the conserved cysteine through the conserved F or W. Each record gives: clone size, V gene, D gene, J gene, CDR3 protein, CDR3 DNA. D genes are given only for firm matches. Where a row states a size, it is once, few, many or the class of an expanded clone; other rows omit it.

>NA|TRBV14|NA|TRBJ2-5
CASSQLTGLGETQYF
TGTGCCAGCAGCCAGCTCACAGGGTTAGGAGAGACCCAGTACTTC
>NA|TRBV5-1|NA|TRBJ2-5
CASSSQETQYF
TGCGCCAGCAGCTCGCAAGAGACCCAGTACTTC
>NA|TRBV4-2|NA|TRBJ2-2
CASSQDEASMGNTGELFF
TGTGCCAGCAGCCAAGATGAGGCTAGCATGGGGAACACCGGGGAGCTGTTTTTT
>once|TRBV7-2|NA|TRBJ2-7
CASSLTGSSYEQYF
TGTGCCAGCAGCTTAACAGGGAGCTCCTACGAGCAGTACTTC
>NA|TRBV19|TRBD1|TRBJ1-1
CASIGTGANRWAFF
TGTGCCAGTATAGGGACAGGAGCTAATCGTTGGGCTTTCTTT
>once|TRBV12-5|TRBD2|TRBJ2-7
CASALNPGGNYEQYF
TGTGCTAGTGCCCTGAACCCGGGGGGAAACTACGAGCAGTACTTC
>few|TRBV4-3|NA|TRBJ2-5
CASSQSWSFQETQYF
TGCGCCAGCAGCCAGAGTTGGTCGTTCCAAGAGACCCAGTACTTC
>NA|TRBV29-1|TRBD1|TRBJ2-7
CSVSTSGQGASEQYF
TGCAGCGTTTCAACGTCGGGACAGGGGGCTTCCGAGCAGTACTTC
>NA|TRBV10-3|TRBD2|TRBJ2-3
CAIGSGRDTDTQYF
TGTGCCATCGGGAGCGGGAGGGACACAGATACGCAGTATTTT
>NA|TRBV5-6|NA|TRBJ1-2
CASSLFRNYTF
TGTGCCAGCAGCTTGTTCAGGAACTACACCTTC
>NA|TRBV7-9|TRBD2|TRBJ2-1
CASSSLMTSGNYNEQFF
TGTGCCAGCAGCTCCCTCATGACTAGCGGGAATTACAATGAGCAGTTCTTC
>NA|TRBV9|NA|TRBJ1-2
CASSPSGHPNYGYTF
TGTGCCAGCAGCCCCTCGGGACACCCTAACTATGGCTACACCTTC
>NA|TRBV6-4|TRBD2|TRBJ2-1
CASSARLAGSYNEQFF
TGTGCCAGCAGTGCTAGACTAGCGGGGTCCTACAATGAGCAGTTCTTC
>NA|TRBV29-1|NA|TRBJ2-7
CSVEGQGGYEQYF
TGCAGCGTTGAAGGGCAGGGTGGGTACGAGCAGTACTTC
>NA|TRBV6-5|TRBD1|TRBJ2-3
CASSYRGQGNRDTQYF
TGTGCCAGCAGTTACCGGGGACAGGGGAACAGAGATACGCAGTATTTT
>NA|TRBV6-1|TRBD1|TRBJ2-7
CATGTANYEQYF
TGTGCCACCGGGACAGCGAACTACGAGCAGTACTTC
>NA|TRBV13|NA|TRBJ2-2
CASSFSPWGENLETGELFF
TGTGCCAGCAGCTTTAGTCCGTGGGGGGAGAATTTAGAAACCGGGGAGCTGTTTTTT
>NA|TRBV7-3|TRBD2|TRBJ2-1
CASSLRIGASGRLRSDEQFF
TGTGCCAGCAGCTTAAGGATAGGCGCTAGCGGGAGATTAAGGTCCGATGAGCAGTTCTTC
>NA|TRBV6-5|TRBD2|TRBJ2-3
CASSYSGGSGDTQYF
TGTGCCAGCAGTTACTCAGGCGGGAGTGGAGATACGCAGTATTTT
>NA|TRBV5-1|TRBD2|TRBJ2-7
CASSPGGPNYEQYF
TGCGCCAGCAGCCCGGGGGGACCTAACTACGAGCAGTACTTC
>NA|TRBV5-6|TRBD1|TRBJ1-1
CASSADRAGVAFF
TGTGCCAGCAGCGCGGACAGGGCGGGTGTAGCTTTCTTT
>NA|TRBV20-1|NA|TRBJ2-7
CSASVLYEQYF
TGCAGTGCTAGCGTTCTCTACGAGCAGTACTTC
>NA|TRBV19|NA|TRBJ2-7
CASSISWGRAYEQYF
TGTGCCAGTAGTATCAGCTGGGGGCGCGCCTACGAGCAGTACTTC
>NA|TRBV5-6|TRBD1|TRBJ2-5
CASSATGGLETQYF
TGTGCCAGCAGCGCGACAGGGGGCTTAGAGACCCAGTACTTC
>once|TRBV6-1|TRBD1|TRBJ1-4
CASSATGTGKEKLFF
TGTGCCAGCAGTGCCACCGGGACAGGGAAGGAAAAACTGTTTTTT
>once|TRBV12-5|NA|TRBJ2-1
CASGLAISNEQFF
TGTGCTAGTGGTCTAGCGATAAGCAATGAGCAGTTCTTC
>NA|TRBV2|NA|TRBJ1-5
CASSEAPRGSQPQHF
TGTGCCAGCAGTGAAGCACCGAGGGGGAGTCAGCCCCAGCATTTT
>NA|TRBV28|NA|TRBJ2-2
CASRRVRSTGELFF
TGTGCCAGCCGGAGAGTCCGGTCAACCGGGGAGCTGTTTTTT
>NA|TRBV5-1|NA|TRBJ2-7
CASSFTGRTYEQYF
TGCGCCAGCAGCTTTACGGGGAGAACCTACGAGCAGTACTTC
>NA|TRBV6-1|NA|TRBJ2-2
CASCLRVEYTGELFF
TGTGCCAGTTGCCTCAGGGTTGAGTACACCGGGGAGCTGTTTTTT
>NA|TRBV6-6|NA|TRBJ1-2
CASSYSVLAPSYGYTF
TGTGCCAGCAGTTACTCTGTCTTGGCCCCCAGCTATGGCTACACCTTC
>once|TRBV11-2|NA|TRBJ2-2
CASTVAVNTGELFF
TGTGCCAGCACCGTAGCCGTGAACACCGGGGAGCTGTTTTTT
>NA|TRBV2|TRBD2|TRBJ2-5
CARETSGGETQYF
TGTGCCAGAGAGACTAGCGGGGGCGAGACCCAGTACTTC
>NA|TRBV19|TRBD1|TRBJ2-5
CASSSRDSLQETQYF
TGTGCCAGTAGTTCAAGGGACAGTTTACAAGAGACCCAGTACTTC
>NA|TRBV2|TRBD1|TRBJ1-1
CASGRTGGTEAFF
TGTGCCAGCGGACGGACAGGGGGAACTGAAGCTTTCTTT
>NA|TRBV5-1|NA|TRBJ2-7
CASSPTGNPDYEQYF
TGCGCCAGCAGCCCTACAGGAAATCCGGACTACGAGCAGTACTTC
>NA|TRBV6-4|TRBD1|TRBJ2-7
CASSLRDRGRKEVSYEQYF
TGTGCCAGCAGTTTGCGGGACAGGGGGCGAAAAGAGGTCTCCTACGAGCAGTACTTC
>NA|TRBV11-3|TRBD1|TRBJ2-2
CASSTGQGNIGELFF
TGTGCCAGCAGCACGGGACAGGGAAATATCGGGGAGCTGTTTTTT
>NA|TRBV19|TRBD2|TRBJ2-5
CASSPRGAGGRETQYF
TGTGCCAGTAGTCCCCGGGGAGCGGGGGGCCGGGAGACCCAGTACTTC
>NA|TRBV18|TRBD1|TRBJ2-7
CASSHGQGIYEQYF
TGTGCCAGCTCACACGGACAGGGTATCTACGAGCAGTACTTC
>NA|TRBV6-1|TRBD1|TRBJ1-2
CASSEASRGQEGYTF
TGTGCCAGCAGTGAAGCGTCGAGGGGGCAGGAGGGCTACACCTTC
>once|TRBV7-9|NA|TRBJ1-6
CASSFSVREDSPLHF
TGTGCCAGCAGCTTTTCGGTCAGGGAGGATTCACCCCTCCACTTT
>NA|TRBV5-1|NA|TRBJ1-2
CASSFGGAPVENYTF
TGCGCCAGCAGCTTTGGTGGGGCCCCGGTGGAAAATTACACCTTC
>NA|TRBV5-1|TRBD1|TRBJ2-2
CASSLGKTGLAGELFF
TGCGCCAGCAGCTTGGGGAAGACAGGGCTGGCCGGGGAGCTGTTTTTT
>NA|TRBV28|TRBD1|TRBJ1-5
CASSLAHRGSNQPQHF
TGTGCCAGCAGTTTAGCCCACAGGGGGAGCAATCAGCCCCAGCATTTT
>NA|TRBV11-3|NA|TRBJ2-5
CASSSLGGGGETQYF
TGTGCCAGCAGCTCCCTCGGAGGGGGCGGAGAGACCCAGTACTTC
>few|TRBV30|NA|TRBJ1-2
CAWTTQGRDGYTF
TGTGCCTGGACAACCCAGGGTAGGGATGGCTACACCTTC
>NA|TRBV7-9|NA|TRBJ2-5
CASSTRNQETQYF
TGTGCCAGCAGCACGAGAAACCAAGAGACCCAGTACTTC
>NA|TRBV2|NA|TRBJ2-1
CASSELGQGSLDEQFF
TGTGCCAGCAGTGAATTGGGGCAGGGGAGTCTGGATGAGCAGTTCTTC
>NA|TRBV6-5|NA|TRBJ2-2
CATHRTDTGELFF
TGTGCCACCCATAGGACAGACACCGGGGAGCTGTTTTTT
>once|TRBV7-2|NA|TRBJ2-6
CASSLIGGRSGANVLTF
TGTGCCAGCAGCTTAATCGGGGGAAGAAGTGGGGCCAACGTCCTGACTTTC
>NA|TRBV2|TRBD1|TRBJ1-2
CASSPGQGAYGYTF
TGTGCCAGCAGTCCGGGACAGGGGGCCTATGGCTACACCTTC
>NA|TRBV7-7|NA|TRBJ2-5
CASSPSREYQETQYF
TGTGCCAGCAGCCCATCTAGAGAGTACCAAGAGACCCAGTACTTC
>NA|TRBV7-9|TRBD1|TRBJ1-5
CASSLGGTVSNQPQHF
TGTGCCAGCAGCTTAGGGGGGACAGTTAGCAATCAGCCCCAGCATTTT
>once|TRBV30|TRBD2|TRBJ2-1
CAWSRGGGSYNEQFF
TGTGCCTGGAGTCGGGGGGGAGGGTCCTACAATGAGCAGTTCTTC
>NA|TRBV4-3|NA|TRBJ1-1
CASSQDWGGSYYTEAFF
TGCGCCAGCAGCCAAGATTGGGGGGGCAGTTACTACACTGAAGCTTTCTTT
>NA|TRBV5-4|TRBD2|TRBJ2-1
CASSQRGGDNEQFF
TGTGCCAGCAGCCAACGGGGGGGGGACAATGAGCAGTTCTTC